These T cell receptor beta chains were read from a single sample in a study of T cell repertoires in cytomegalovirus infection. Using its own MiXCR run on the reads, TCRdb lists one record per CDR3 protein. The data show fewer than 300,000 distinct CDR3 sequences, 25% seen once. Sequences were obtained from PBMCs. Every receptor here comes from a human donor in good health (CMV status not recorded). Some clones in this sample may be carry-over from other donors' samples. Both conserved end residues are part of each CDR3. A D gene is named only where the DNA matches it firmly. The listing skips clone size in some rows; elsewhere it reads once, few, many or a size class.

size: NA; D: NA; J: TRBJ2-7; V: TRBV7-4; CDR3: CASSFGDGYEQYF; DNA: TGTGCCAGCAGCTTTGGGGACGGCTACGAGCAGTACTTC
size: once; D: NA; J: TRBJ2-5; V: TRBV7-9; CDR3: CASRLHTGVTLQETQYF; DNA: TGTGCCAGCAGACTTCACACGGGGGTCACCCTACAAGAGACCCAGTACTTC
size: NA; D: TRBD1; J: TRBJ2-5; V: TRBV2; CDR3: CASSADRGEETQYF; DNA: TGTGCCAGCAGCGCGGACAGGGGGGAAGAGACCCAGTACTTC
size: few; D: NA; J: TRBJ2-1; V: TRBV6-2/TRBV6-3; CDR3: CASSFLVQGWGEQFF; DNA: TGTGCCAGCAGCTTCTTGGTCCAGGGGTGGGGTGAGCAGTTCTTC
size: NA; D: TRBD1; J: TRBJ2-7; V: TRBV28; CDR3: CASSPPGQVAYEQYF; DNA: TGTGCCAGCAGTCCCCCGGGACAGGTTGCCTACGAGCAGTACTTC
size: many; D: NA; J: TRBJ1-2; V: TRBV6-2/TRBV6-3; CDR3: CASSQGTDGYTF; DNA: TGTGCCAGCAGTCAGGGGACGGATGGCTACACCTTC
size: NA; D: TRBD2; J: TRBJ2-7; V: TRBV20-1; CDR3: CSARDLLAGGSSYEQYF; DNA: TGCAGTGCTAGAGACTTACTAGCGGGAGGTTCCTCCTACGAGCAGTACTTC
size: NA; D: NA; J: TRBJ2-7; V: TRBV6-2/TRBV6-3; CDR3: CASSYSGASYEQYF; DNA: TGTGCCAGCAGTTACTCGGGAGCCTCCTACGAGCAGTACTTC
size: few; D: NA; J: TRBJ2-1; V: TRBV10-3; CDR3: CAIGSASGSYNEQFF; DNA: TGTGCCATCGGGTCCGCGAGTGGGTCCTACAATGAGCAGTTCTTC
size: many; D: TRBD1; J: TRBJ1-1; V: TRBV7-2; CDR3: CASSPDRGGTEAFF; DNA: TGTGCCAGCAGCCCAGACAGGGGAGGCACTGAAGCTTTCTTT
size: NA; D: TRBD2; J: TRBJ2-3; V: TRBV20-1; CDR3: CSASDPSGVNTDTQYF; DNA: TGCAGTGCTAGTGACCCTAGCGGGGTAAACACAGATACGCAGTATTTT
size: many; D: NA; J: TRBJ1-1; V: TRBV7-2; CDR3: CASSLTTQGRTEAFF; DNA: TGTGCCAGCAGCCTAACGACCCAGGGTCGTACTGAAGCTTTCTTT
size: few; D: NA; J: TRBJ2-5; V: TRBV11-3; CDR3: CASSLVGLGGETQYF; DNA: TGTGCCAGCAGCTTAGTGGGACTAGGGGGCGAGACCCAGTACTTC
size: few; D: NA; J: TRBJ2-7; V: TRBV2; CDR3: CASSPGGTAFYEQYF; DNA: TGTGCCAGCAGCCCTGGCGGGACAGCTTTCTACGAGCAGTACTTC
size: few; D: NA; J: TRBJ1-1; V: TRBV7-6; CDR3: CASSLHISEAFF; DNA: TGTGCCAGCAGCCTGCACATCTCGGAAGCTTTCTTT
size: NA; D: NA; J: TRBJ1-4; V: TRBV28; CDR3: CASVSRGATNEKLFF; DNA: TGTGCCAGCGTATCTAGAGGAGCAACTAATGAAAAACTGTTTTTT
size: few; D: TRBD1; J: TRBJ1-5; V: TRBV4-2; CDR3: CASSQDSDRGRPQHF; DNA: TGTGCCAGCAGCCAAGATAGTGACAGGGGGAGGCCCCAGCATTTT
size: NA; D: NA; J: TRBJ1-1; V: TRBV4-1; CDR3: CASSLAGVLGTEAFF; DNA: TGCGCCAGCAGCCTGGCGGGAGTCTTGGGAACTGAAGCTTTCTTT
size: few; D: NA; J: TRBJ2-7; V: TRBV5-1; CDR3: CASSHPSSYEQYF; DNA: TGCGCCAGCTCCCATCCTAGCTCCTACGAGCAGTACTTC
size: many; D: NA; J: TRBJ2-2; V: TRBV5-6; CDR3: CASSPRGGGTGELFF; DNA: TGTGCCAGCAGCCCGAGGGGCGGCGGCACCGGGGAGCTGTTTTTT
size: NA; D: NA; J: TRBJ1-1; V: TRBV12-3/TRBV12-4; CDR3: CASSLGRGNFEAFF; DNA: TGTGCCAGCAGTTTAGGCAGGGGTAATTTCGAAGCTTTCTTT
size: many; D: TRBD1; J: TRBJ2-5; V: TRBV7-2; CDR3: CASSRTGPGETQYF; DNA: TGTGCCAGCAGCAGGACAGGGCCTGGGGAGACCCAGTACTTC
size: few; D: NA; J: TRBJ1-5; V: TRBV29-1; CDR3: CSVRGNSNQPQHF; DNA: TGCAGCGTTCGGGGGAATAGCAATCAGCCCCAGCATTTT
size: NA; D: NA; J: TRBJ2-7; V: TRBV28; CDR3: CASSFNPAEQYF; DNA: TGTGCCAGCAGTTTTAACCCGGCCGAGCAGTACTTC
size: NA; D: NA; J: TRBJ1-1; V: TRBV7-2; CDR3: CASSLRRLNTEAFF; DNA: TGTGCCAGCAGCTTACGACGGTTGAACACTGAAGCTTTCTTT
size: NA; D: TRBD2; J: TRBJ2-3; V: TRBV20-1; CDR3: CSARDPLAGGPDTQYF; DNA: TGCAGTGCTAGAGACCCCCTAGCGGGGGGGCCAGATACGCAGTATTTT
size: NA; D: NA; J: TRBJ2-1; V: TRBV6-8; CDR3: CASSYSPAGEQFF; DNA: TGTGCCAGCAGTTACTCGCCGGCCGGTGAGCAGTTCTTC
size: once; D: NA; J: TRBJ2-7; V: TRBV11-3; CDR3: CASKKGASSYEQCF; DNA: TGTGCCAGCAAAAAAGGGGCCAGCTCCTACGAGCAGTGCTTC
size: NA; D: NA; J: TRBJ2-7; V: TRBV13; CDR3: CASSPPGAPVLANTYEQYF; DNA: TGTGCCAGCAGCCCCCCGGGGGCCCCGGTACTAGCGAATACCTACGAGCAGTACTTC
size: few; D: NA; J: TRBJ1-1; V: TRBV10-1; CDR3: CASSESGGLNTEAFF; DNA: TGCGCCAGCAGTGAGTCGGGGGGCCTGAACACTGAAGCTTTCTTT
size: many; D: TRBD2; J: TRBJ2-7; V: TRBV7-2; CDR3: CASSLELAGADREQYF; DNA: TGTGCCAGCAGCTTAGAGCTAGCGGGAGCCGACAGGGAGCAGTACTTC